This T cell receptor beta chain was retrieved from a study of tumor and adjacent non-tumor tissue in lung cancer. In the study overall: The cohort had around eleven adenocarcinoma, 2 squamous cell and 1 small cell patients. Whole-study findings and limits: Normal lung showed higher cumulative top 100 clone frequency than tumor.

The library came from three nested PCR rounds adapted from ARM-PCR protocols. MiXCR was run by TCRdb on the multiplex PCR reads, yielding one entry per CDR3 protein. This table has 100,000 to 150,000 distinct CDR3 sequences, around three fifths appearing once. Germline lookup yields CDR1 SGHAT and CDR2 FQNNGV. The CDR3 runs 13 residues. On this clonotype itself: Its cognate antigen is unknown. A junction boundary mismatches the germline segment, possibly from a read error.

This sample's RNA came from whole unsorted tissue. The sample consisted of lung tumor tissue. The sequence came from a man aged 25-45 years with non-small cell lung cancer. This rearrangement joins TRBV11-2 to TRBJ1-1; no firm D call. This chain's CDR3 is CARSSDRNTEAFF. The CDR3 DNA sequence: TGTGCCAGGAGCTCAGATCGAAACACTGAAGCTTTCTTT.